The T cell receptor (beta chain) described here comes from a study of blood T cell repertoires in COVID-19 (dated by TCRdb to 2019 to 2021). For context, the study as a whole: ImmuneRACE Cohort 3 recovered participants were defined by two consecutive negative NP/OP PCR tests, healthcare professional clearance, or symptom resolution. Samples came from the ongoing ImmuneRACE study (first 160 participants) plus 1,254 subjects from 6 global collaborators. The material from the prospective study consisted of cDNA or gDNA derived from T cells, B-cell-depleted T cells, or PBMCs. The dataset comprised deeply sampled blood TCRbeta repertoires from subjects exposed to, actively infected with, or recovered from COVID-19. Nearly every sample came with metadata listing a de-identified subject ID, COVID-19 status, age in years and sex. The collaborator samples originated in the United States, Italy and Spain and spanned the acute and convalescent phases of COVID-19. A freely available public database, intended as a resource for researchers studying the immune response to SARS-CoV-2, is where the repertoires were released. Where HLA class I and class II types were available, the types were taken from metadata supplied by the sample provider, not from assay-based typing.

Points the paper makes about the study in general: Clinical and demographic metadata were provided uncurated, with the amount varying by source and participant.

Participants in the prospective study were enrolled through a virtual design, were aged about 18 to 100 years, and lived in roughly 25 United States geographic areas. In the prospective study, cohorts were assigned on the basis of participant-reported clinical history obtained from a screening survey and a study questionnaire. Mobile phlebotomists in the prospective study collected whole blood, serum and a nasopharyngeal or oropharyngeal swab from every participant. Additional blood draws and questionnaires over an approximately 2-month period could optionally be provided by prospective study participants. Before DNA extraction, prospective study blood samples were shipped either frozen or at room temperature. The germline V gene (reference sequence) supplies CDR1 SGHKS and CDR2 YYEKEE. Trimming takes 4 bases off V and 8 bases off J; junction bases not matched to a gene: 5. The CDR3 has 13 amino acids, counting the end cysteine and phenylalanine. Only the CDR3 part of the read is kept: 39 bases, read in frame from the first base.

With respect to this clone: No cognate antigen has been identified for it. There are no base qualities to consult, and no much larger clone falls within one base.

TCRbeta CDR3 regions were amplified from genomic DNA using the immunoSEQ Assay, a bias-controlled multiplex PCR. The original pipeline was this. Within the assay, amplification of reference gene primers was used to estimate how many nucleated cells each sample contained. To quantify the absolute abundance of each unique TCRbeta CDR3 rearrangement, sequence reads were collapsed and filtered. For each sample, productive Simpson clonality was calculated as the square root of Simpson's diversity index over productive rearrangements. What TCRdb holds here is the immuneACCESS table cut down to in-frame rearrangements. Part of the clones is not present; checked against another copy, under half of the missing clones reflect an unresolved V gene, and the others are unexplained. That table supplies the V and J calls and clone size; D and trimming were determined from the DNA. This sample comprises a few hundred thousand clones, about 90% of them detected only once. The ten largest clones add up to around 1.9% of the sample.

The sequence derives from a man aged 40-55 years in a cohort exposed to, infected with or recovered from COVID-19 (not recorded which). The receptor chain draws on TRBV5-5 and TRBJ2-3, with 9 bases in between that match TRBD1. The sequenced material came from PBMCs or T cells enriched from blood (not recorded which). This receptor has the CDR3 CASSPGQGPTQYF. The DNA sequence follows: TGTGCCAGCAGCCCGGGACAGGGCCCTACGCAGTATTTT.